Sequencing of this T cell receptor beta chain was carried out in a study of T cells in Graves' hyperthyroidism and ophthalmopathy. The overall study: The authors collected peripheral blood at initial diagnosis, before any treatment.

V gave up 7 bases and J gave up 0 bases; unmatched junction bases: 10. The V gene's germline CDR1 is SGHDT and CDR2 YYEEEE. The CDR3 loop spans 15 amino acids. Isolation of PBMCs was performed on around 9.8 ml fresh peripheral blood. Amplified TCR beta CDR3 regions derived from RNA transcripts. HTBI primers were employed in a first-round RT-PCR of the TCR CDR3. TCRdb processed the multiplex PCR reads anew with MiXCR; each CDR3 protein has one entry. The sample comprises hundreds of thousands of distinct CDR3 sequences, approximately 15% of which are singletons, and around 14% rests with the top ten. This clonotype has only a few counts.

This sequence joins TRBV5-6 and TRBJ2-7; 7 nucleotides align to TRBD1. Sequenced: blood. The TCR comes from a man younger than 35 with Graves' ophthalmopathy. The CDR3 spells CASSRTGTRSYEQYF. The CDR3 coding sequence is TGTGCCAGCTCCCGGACAGGAACCCGCTCCTACGAGCAGTACTTC.